The source of this TCR beta chain is a study of blood T cell repertoires in COVID-19. Study context: Donors in the United States, Italy and Spain gave samples during acute or convalescent COVID-19.

Per the study methods: Amplification of reference gene primers was used by the study to estimate nucleated cell counts. Produced via immunoSEQ multiplex PCR; TCRdb's table is partial and in-frame only. V, J and clone size were drawn from that table, and D and trimming were deduced from the DNA. The sample includes 250,000 to 300,000 clones, about nine tenths seen only once; the top ten take approximately 7%. Germline CDR1 MNHNS, CDR2 SASEGT. The V segment lost 2 bases and the J segment 6 bases; nucleotides outside the gene matches: 6. This CDR3 contains 16 residues. The sample consisted of peripheral blood. This clonotype originated in a woman in her twenties or thirties who had recovered from COVID-19. This chain connects TRBV6-1 to TRBJ1-6; 8 bases fit TRBD1. The CDR3 sequence is CASSENGDRGNSPLHF. CDR3 nucleotide sequence: TGTGCCAGCAGTGAAAATGGCGACAGGGGTAATTCACCCCTCCACTTT.